This T cell receptor beta chain is from a study of cytomegalovirus exposure and HLA in healthy donors. General observations from the study: A later analysis reportedly identified an Asian-associated ancestry cluster as carrying fewer N-insertions than the approximately 730-donor mean.

PCR primers comprised 60 Vbeta and 13 Jbeta primers. TCRdb's table, derived via immunoSEQ multiplex PCR, lists solely in-frame clones and lacks some. Here the sample spans 120,000 to 150,000 clones, 66% being singletons. The germline gives CDR1 MNHNS, CDR2 SASEGT. This CDR3 has 13 residues. Trimming removed 5 bases from V and 8 bases from J; junction bases left unmatched: 8. This clone was seen just once. Its target is unknown. The sample was PBMCs. The V and J genes are TRBV6-1 and TRBJ1-2; 7 bases align to TRBD1. This TCR derives from a woman aged 60-70 years in good health and CMV-seronegative. The CDR3 loop is CASSPTGVVGYTF. In nucleotides, the CDR3 is TGTGCCAGCAGTCCCACAGGGGTGGTAGGCTACACCTTC.